This note documents a single T cell receptor (beta chain) sequence. This entry comes from a study of control samples from healthy donors and cancer patients. Clones were read by immunoSEQ multiplex PCR, and TCRdb kept only the in-frame ones, dropping some. The table has around 170,000 clones, 70% to 90% seen once. Trimming removed 3 bases from V and 4 bases from J; junction bases left unmatched: 5. The germline CDR1 and CDR2 sequences are SNHLY and FYNNEI. The CDR3 is 15 amino acids. This chain connects TRBV2 to TRBJ2-1; 8 bases are a match to TRBD2. The sample taken for sequencing was blood. The clonotype originates from a woman younger than 45 in good health. The CDR3, as DNA: TGTGCCAGCAGTGACCCAGCGGGGGATTACAATGAGCAGTTCTTC. Residues: CASSDPAGDYNEQFF.